This T cell receptor (beta chain) was sequenced during a study of response to subunit inactivated influenza vaccine. TCRdb recomputed calls from the RT-PCR reads with MiXCR, one row per CDR3 protein. The sample has about 500,000 distinct CDR3 sequences, roughly 7.6% seen once; the top ten hold under 15%. This clonotype has a count of ten or more. The antigen remains unidentified. The ends were cut back, 2 bases at V and 0 bases at J, with 6 bases in the middle. This CDR3 region has 14 residues. In germline, CDR1 is SGDLS, CDR2 YYNGEE. General observations from the study: Authors suggested that a seasonal influenza vaccination recruits few new T cells each time.

J is TRBJ1-5 and V is TRBV9; no firm D call. Source: PBMCs from blood, taken less than 30 months after vaccination. This TCR was recovered from a man in his fifties or sixties who received an inactivated influenza vaccine. The CDR3 DNA reads as TGTGCCAGCAGCGTTACAGATAGCAATCAGCCCCAGCATTTT. Encoded protein: CASSVTDSNQPQHF. The variable domain in full, with the rest retrieved from reference TRBV9 and TRBJ1-5, is DSGVTQTPKHLITATGQRVTLRCSPRSGDLSVYWYQQSLDQGLQFLIQYYNGEERAKGNILERFSAQQFPDLHSELNLSSLELGDSALYFCASSVTDSNQPQHFGDGTRLSIL.